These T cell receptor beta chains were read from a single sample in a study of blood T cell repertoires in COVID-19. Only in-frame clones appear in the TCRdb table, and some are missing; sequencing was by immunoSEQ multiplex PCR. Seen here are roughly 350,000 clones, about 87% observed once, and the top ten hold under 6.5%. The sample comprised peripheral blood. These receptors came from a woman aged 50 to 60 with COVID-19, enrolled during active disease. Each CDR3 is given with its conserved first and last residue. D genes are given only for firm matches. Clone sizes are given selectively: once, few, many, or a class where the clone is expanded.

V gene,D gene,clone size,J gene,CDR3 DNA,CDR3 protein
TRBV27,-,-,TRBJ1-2,TGTGCCAGCAGTTTAAACCCCAGGGCCTATGGCTACACCTTC,CASSLNPRAYGYTF
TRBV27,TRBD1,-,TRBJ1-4,TGTGCCAGCAGTTCCAGGGGGCTAGGGACTAATGAAAAACTGTTTTTT,CASSSRGLGTNEKLFF
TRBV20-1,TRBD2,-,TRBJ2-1,TGCAGTGCTAGTGATAGCGGGAGTGAGGACAATGAGCAGTTCTTC,CSASDSGSEDNEQFF
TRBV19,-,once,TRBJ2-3,TGTGCCAGTAGAGACATGGGCCCTAGCACAGATACGCAGTATTTT,CASRDMGPSTDTQYF
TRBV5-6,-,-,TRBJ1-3,TGTGCCAGCAGCTTCAGTCCTGGAAACACCATATATTTT,CASSFSPGNTIYF
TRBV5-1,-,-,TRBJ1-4,TGCGCCAGCAGCATGGGACAAAGTAATGAAAAACTGTTTTTT,CASSMGQSNEKLFF
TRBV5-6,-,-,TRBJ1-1,TGTGCCAGCAGGTTACGACAGATCAGGGGCACTGAAGCTTTCTTT,CASRLRQIRGTEAFF
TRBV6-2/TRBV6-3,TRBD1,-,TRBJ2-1,TGTGCCAGCAGTGATGGACAGGAACAGTTCTTC,CASSDGQEQFF
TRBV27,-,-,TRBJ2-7,TGTGCCAGCAGGTCAGGGATGGACTACGAGCAGTACTTC,CASRSGMDYEQYF
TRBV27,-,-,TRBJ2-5,TGTGCCAGCAGTTTAGGTGGGGCTGGGGAGACCCAGTACTTC,CASSLGGAGETQYF
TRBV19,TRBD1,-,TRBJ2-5,TGTGCCAGTAGTATTCTGGGGACAGGTCAAGAGACCCAGTACTTC,CASSILGTGQETQYF
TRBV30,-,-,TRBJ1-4,TGTGCCTGGAGTGTCCCGGGTCCCTGGGAAAAACTGTTTTTT,CAWSVPGPWEKLFF
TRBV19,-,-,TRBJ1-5,TGTGCCAGTAGTATCTGGGAGGAAGAGCCCCAGCATTTT,CASSIWEEEPQHF
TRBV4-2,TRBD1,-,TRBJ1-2,TGTGCCAGCAGCCAAGAAACTGGCAGGGGGATCTATGGCTACACCTTC,CASSQETGRGIYGYTF
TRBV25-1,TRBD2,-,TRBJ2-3,TGTGCCAGCAGTTGGCTAGCGGGAAGCACAGATACGCAGTATTTT,CASSWLAGSTDTQYF
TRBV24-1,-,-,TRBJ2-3,TGTGCCACCAGTGACCCCCTCTTTAGCACAGATACGCAGTATTTT,CATSDPLFSTDTQYF
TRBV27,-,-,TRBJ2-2,TGTGCCAGCAGCCGGGACTTGAACACCGGGGAGCTGTTTTTT,CASSRDLNTGELFF
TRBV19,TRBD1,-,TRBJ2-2,TGTGCCAGTAGTCTCGGGACAGTAAACACCGGGGAGCTGTTTTTT,CASSLGTVNTGELFF
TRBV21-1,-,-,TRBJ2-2,TGTGCCAGCAGCTGGAGGAGATCAGGGGGGAACACCGGGGAGCTGTTTTTT,CASSWRRSGGNTGELFF
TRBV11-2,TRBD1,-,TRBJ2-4,TGTGCCAGCAGGGACAGGGGAAACATTCAGTACTTC,CASRDRGNIQYF
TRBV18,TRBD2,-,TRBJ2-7,TGTGCCAGCGCGAGGGGACTAGCGGGAAACACCTACGAGCAGTACTTC,CASARGLAGNTYEQYF
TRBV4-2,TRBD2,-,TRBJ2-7,TGTGCCAGCAGCCAAGAGTCTAGCGGGAGTCTCTACGAGCAGTACTTC,CASSQESSGSLYEQYF
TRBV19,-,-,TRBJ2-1,TGTGCCAGTAGCCGAGACTCCTACTACAATGAGCAGTTCTTC,CASSRDSYYNEQFF
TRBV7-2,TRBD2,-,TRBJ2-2,TGTGCCAGCAGCTCGGGGACTAGCCGGGGGGCCGGGGAGCTGTTTTTT,CASSSGTSRGAGELFF
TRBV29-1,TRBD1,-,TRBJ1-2,TGCAGCGTCCCCGGGACAGGAGGGTTAGGCTATGGCTACACCTTC,CSVPGTGGLGYGYTF
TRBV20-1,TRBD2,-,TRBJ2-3,TGCAGTACCTCGGGAGGAGATACGCAGTATTTT,CSTSGGDTQYF
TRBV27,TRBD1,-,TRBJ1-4,TGTGCCAGCAGTCCGCTTGACGGGACAGGGAATGAAAAACTGTTTTTT,CASSPLDGTGNEKLFF
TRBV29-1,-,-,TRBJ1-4,TGCAGCGTTGTAGGTGACAGAACAACTAATGAAAAACTGTTTTTT,CSVVGDRTTNEKLFF
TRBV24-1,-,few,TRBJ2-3,TGTGCCACCAGTGATTCACTACGGTATACGCAGTATTTT,CATSDSLRYTQYF
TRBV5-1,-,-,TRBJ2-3,TGCGCCAGCAGCTTGGTAGGGGATAACGTAAATACGCAGTATTTT,CASSLVGDNVNTQYF
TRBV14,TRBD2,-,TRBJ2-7,TGTGCCAGCAGCCAAGAAATCCGTTTCCCCAGCGGGAGTAATTACGAGCAGTACTTC,CASSQEIRFPSGSNYEQYF
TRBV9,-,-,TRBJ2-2,TGTGCCAGCAGCGTAAGATCTAGCTCTAACACCGGGGAGCTGTTTTTT,CASSVRSSSNTGELFF
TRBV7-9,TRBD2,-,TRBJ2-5,TGTGCCAGCAGCTTAACGGGAGGAGAAGAGACCCAGTACTTC,CASSLTGGEETQYF
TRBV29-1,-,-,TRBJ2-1,TGCAGCGTTCCAACTCATTCGGGACAAGGGCACAATGAGCAGTTCTTC,CSVPTHSGQGHNEQFF
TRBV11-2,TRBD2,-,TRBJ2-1,TGTGCCAGCAGCATGGGACTAGCCCCCCCCAATGAGCAGTTCTTC,CASSMGLAPPNEQFF
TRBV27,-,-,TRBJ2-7,TGTGCCAGCACCGCGAGGCTGGCGCCTAGACCCTACGAGCAGTACTTC,CASTARLAPRPYEQYF
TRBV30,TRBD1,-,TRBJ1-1,TGTGCCTGGAGGAAATACGGACAGGGCACTGAAGCTTTCTTT,CAWRKYGQGTEAFF
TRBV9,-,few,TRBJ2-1,TGTGCCAGCAGCGTAGGTGGGGAGTCCGGTGAGCAGTTCTTC,CASSVGGESGEQFF
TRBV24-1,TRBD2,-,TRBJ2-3,TGTGCCACCAGTGATCCACGCCGGGAGGGCCCCGCAGATACGCAGTATTTT,CATSDPRREGPADTQYF
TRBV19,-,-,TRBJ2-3,TGTGCCAGTAATGGAGGGCAGGTGGGCGATACGCAGTATTTT,CASNGGQVGDTQYF
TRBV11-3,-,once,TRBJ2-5,TGTGCCAGCAGGGTGACTAAGCAAGAGACCCAGTACTTC,CASRVTKQETQYF
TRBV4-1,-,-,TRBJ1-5,TGCGCCAGCAGCCAAGATTGGGGGGGAGTCGACAATCAGCCCCAGCATTTT,CASSQDWGGVDNQPQHF
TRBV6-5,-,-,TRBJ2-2,TGTGCCAGCAGTTACTACGGGAGTATGAACACCGGGGAGCTGTTTTTT,CASSYYGSMNTGELFF
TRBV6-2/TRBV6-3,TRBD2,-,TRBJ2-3,TGTGCCAGCAGTTACACTAGCGGGAGGGCTGCAGATACGCAGTATTTT,CASSYTSGRAADTQYF
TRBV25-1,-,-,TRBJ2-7,TGTGCCAGCAGTGACCAGTCCCTCAAGTACGAGCAGTACTTC,CASSDQSLKYEQYF